This TCR beta chain derives from a study of molecular identifiers for immune sequencing clone quantification. Across the whole study: In replicates, the authors split RNA from approximately 20,000 or 100,000 naive CD8 cells five ways and sequenced four. Points from the study as a whole: Spiked Jurkat TCR RNA from one cell was reportedly detectable among fewer than 1.3 million naive cells. Over 99% of CMV-specific effector molecules, but under 1% of naive ones, were in clones above 20 copies.

This clonotype has just a few counts. The antigen remains unidentified. TCRdb used MiXCR to reprocess the PCR reads, holding one entry per CDR3 protein. The table records approximately 630,000 distinct CDR3 sequences, 25% of them present only once. The sorting of naive CD8 T cells used the CD8+CD4-CCR7+CD45RA+ phenotype. CDR3 length equals 15 residues. In germline, CDR1 is SGHDT, CDR2 YYEEEE. Trimming stripped 3 bases from V and 3 bases from J, with 16 bases between. The rearrangement joins TRBV5-6 to TRBJ2-7; maybe TRBD2 (5 bases). The TCR originated in a human donor in good health. Some libraries in this study had Jurkat cell RNA spiked in. Sequenced material: naive CD8+ T cells from blood, with Jurkat cell RNA spiked in. The subset was: FACS-sorted CD8+CD4-CCR7+CD45RA+ naive T cells. The CDR3 reads CASSWGPGKDYEQYF. The DNA of the CDR3 is TGTGCCAGCAGCTGGGGTCCCGGGAAGGACTACGAGCAGTACTTC.